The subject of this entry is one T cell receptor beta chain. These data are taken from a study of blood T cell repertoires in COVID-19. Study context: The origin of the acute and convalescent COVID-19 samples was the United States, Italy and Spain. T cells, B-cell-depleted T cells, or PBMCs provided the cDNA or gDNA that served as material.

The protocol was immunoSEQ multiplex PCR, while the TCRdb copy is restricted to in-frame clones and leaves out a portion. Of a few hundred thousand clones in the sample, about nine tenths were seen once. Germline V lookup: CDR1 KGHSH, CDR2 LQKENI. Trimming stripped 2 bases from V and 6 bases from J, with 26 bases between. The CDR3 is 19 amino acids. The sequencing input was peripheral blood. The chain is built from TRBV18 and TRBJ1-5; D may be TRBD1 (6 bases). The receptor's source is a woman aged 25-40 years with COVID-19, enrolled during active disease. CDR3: CASSPAPPTGLKEFQPQHF. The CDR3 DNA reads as TGTGCCAGCTCACCAGCACCACCAACAGGGTTGAAGGAATTTCAGCCCCAGCATTTT. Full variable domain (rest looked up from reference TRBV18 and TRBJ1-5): NAGVMQNPRHLVRRRGQEARLRCSPMKGHSHVYWYRQLPEEGLKFMVYLQKENIIDESGMPKERFSAEFPKEGPSILRIQQVVRGDSAAYFCASSPAPPTGLKEFQPQHFGDGTRLSIL.